The clone carrying this T cell receptor beta chain was counted only a few times. The antigen is not known. V shed 0 bases and J shed 6 bases, with 12 bases lying between them. This CDR3 spans 15 amino acids. Looked up from germline, CDR1 is MNHNY and CDR2 is SVGAGI (reference sequence). The assay was immunoSEQ multiplex PCR, and TCRdb's table has in-frame clones only and misses some. Of 35,000 to 40,000 clones listed, 80% to 85% are singletons. The data were obtained in a study of graft-versus-host responses after intestinal transplantation. Study-wide results and caveats: Early post-transplant HvG declines showed an association with peak circulating GvH clone levels.

The source is a human patient who received an intestinal transplant, so some T cells may come from the graft donor. This sequence joins TRBV6-6 and TRBJ1-5; possible D gene TRBD1, 5 bases. Specimen: PBMCs, collected about 38 months after transplant. CDR3 loop: CASSYSEGPAQPQHF. The CDR3 DNA sequence: TGTGCCAGCAGTTACTCGGAGGGGCCTGCTCAGCCCCAGCATTTT.